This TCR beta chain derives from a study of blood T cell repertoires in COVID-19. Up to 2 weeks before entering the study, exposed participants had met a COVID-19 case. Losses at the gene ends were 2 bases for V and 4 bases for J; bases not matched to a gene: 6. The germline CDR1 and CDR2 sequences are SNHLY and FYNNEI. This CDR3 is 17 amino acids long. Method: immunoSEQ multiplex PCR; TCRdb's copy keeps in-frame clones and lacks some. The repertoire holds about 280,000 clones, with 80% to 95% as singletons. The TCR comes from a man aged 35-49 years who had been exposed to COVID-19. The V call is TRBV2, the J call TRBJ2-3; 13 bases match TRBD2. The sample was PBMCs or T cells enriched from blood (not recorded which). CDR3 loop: CASSESGLAGVADTQYF. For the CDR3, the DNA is TGTGCCAGCAGTGAAAGTGGACTAGCGGGAGTTGCAGATACGCAGTATTTT.